This record covers a single T cell receptor (beta chain). The table came from immunoSEQ multiplex PCR; TCRdb's copy has only in-frame clones and leaves some out. The table records about 77,000 clones, 81% of them present only once. The data were obtained in a study of OX40 agonist ivuxolimab in advanced cancers. Trimming removed 4 bases at V and 3 bases at J, with 14 bases between. The CDR3 runs to 15 residues. Looked up from germline, CDR1 is SGHNT and CDR2 is YENEEA. Patients were ineligible given autoimmune disease history or systemic immunosuppression. The TCR sequence derives from an adult with an advanced solid tumor such as melanoma, head and neck, liver or kidney cancer. The specimen was CD4+ or CD8+ T cells sorted from blood, collected in a trial of the OX40 agonist ivuxolimab. This rearrangement joins TRBV11-3 to TRBJ2-3; D perhaps matches TRBD1 (6 bases). The CDR3 loop reads CASSSLTGQTDTQYF. In nucleotides, the CDR3 is TGTGCCAGCAGCTCCCTAACCGGACAGACAGATACGCAGTATTTT.